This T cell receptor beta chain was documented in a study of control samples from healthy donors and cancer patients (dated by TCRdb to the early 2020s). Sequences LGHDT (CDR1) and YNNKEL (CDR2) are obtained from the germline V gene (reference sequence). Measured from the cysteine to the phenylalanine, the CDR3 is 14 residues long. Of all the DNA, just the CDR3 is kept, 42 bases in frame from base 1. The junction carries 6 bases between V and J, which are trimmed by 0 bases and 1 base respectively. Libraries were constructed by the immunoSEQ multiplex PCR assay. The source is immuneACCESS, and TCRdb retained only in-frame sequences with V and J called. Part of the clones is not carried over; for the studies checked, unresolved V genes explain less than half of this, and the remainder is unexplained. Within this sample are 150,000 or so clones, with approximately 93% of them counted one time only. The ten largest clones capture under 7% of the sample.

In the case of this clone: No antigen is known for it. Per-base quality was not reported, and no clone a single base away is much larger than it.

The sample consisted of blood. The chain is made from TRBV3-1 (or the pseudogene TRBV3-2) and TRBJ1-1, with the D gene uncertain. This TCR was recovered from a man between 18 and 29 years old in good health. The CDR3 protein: CASSQDPGNTEAFF. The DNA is TGTGCCAGCAGCCAAGATCCAGGGAACACTGAAGCTTTCTTT.